These T cell receptor beta chains were read from a single sample in a study of blood T cell repertoires in COVID-19. Sequencing was performed with immunoSEQ multiplex PCR; in TCRdb, only in-frame clones are kept and a portion is missing. The sample holds around 200,000 clones, approximately 80% seen once. Sequencing input: peripheral blood. The source of these receptors is a man in his fifties who had recovered from COVID-19. CDR3s include the opening cysteine and the closing phenylalanine or tryptophan. Each record gives: V gene, clone size, J gene, D gene, CDR3 protein, CDR3 DNA. D genes are given only for firm matches. The size field is filled for only some rows; it gives once, few, many or a size class.

v_call: TRBV30; clone_size: few; j_call: TRBJ2-7; d_call: TRBD2; cdr3_aa: CAWSAYHAGGLYEQYF; cdr3_nt: TGTGCCTGGAGTGCGTATCACGCGGGAGGGCTTTACGAGCAGTACTTC
v_call: TRBV25-1; clone_size: few; j_call: TRBJ1-2; d_call: TRBD1; cdr3_aa: CASRDRGAYGYTF; cdr3_nt: TGTGCCAGCAGAGACAGGGGGGCCTATGGCTACACCTTC
v_call: TRBV18; clone_size: many; j_call: TRBJ2-7; d_call: TRBD2; cdr3_aa: CASSPGGGLAYEQYF; cdr3_nt: TGTGCCAGCTCACCTGGCGGGGGACTAGCCTACGAGCAGTACTTC
v_call: TRBV7-2; clone_size: NA; j_call: TRBJ2-2; d_call: TRBD2; cdr3_aa: CASSLETSGKGTGELFF; cdr3_nt: TGTGCCAGCAGCTTAGAAACTAGCGGGAAGGGCACCGGGGAGCTGTTTTTT
v_call: TRBV7-3; clone_size: NA; j_call: TRBJ2-7; d_call: NA; cdr3_aa: CASSFNMTANSRYEQYF; cdr3_nt: TGTGCCAGCAGCTTCAACATGACAGCGAACAGTCGGTACGAGCAGTACTTC
v_call: TRBV28; clone_size: NA; j_call: TRBJ1-2; d_call: NA; cdr3_aa: CASSLSLFGEDYGYTF; cdr3_nt: TGTGCCAGCAGTTTATCCCTCTTTGGGGAGGACTATGGCTACACCTTC
v_call: TRBV24-1; clone_size: NA; j_call: TRBJ2-3; d_call: TRBD1; cdr3_aa: CATQLGQGTDTQYF; cdr3_nt: TGTGCCACCCAGTTGGGACAGGGTACAGATACGCAGTATTTT
v_call: TRBV27; clone_size: NA; j_call: TRBJ2-1; d_call: TRBD1; cdr3_aa: CASSRPGGYNEQFF; cdr3_nt: TGTGCCAGCAGTCGACCAGGGGGTTACAATGAGCAGTTCTTC
v_call: TRBV19; clone_size: NA; j_call: TRBJ2-7; d_call: TRBD2; cdr3_aa: CASSSAGDGYEQYF; cdr3_nt: TGTGCCAGTAGCTCAGCGGGAGACGGCTACGAGCAGTACTTC
v_call: TRBV7-3; clone_size: NA; j_call: TRBJ2-2; d_call: NA; cdr3_aa: CASSLNSAGNTGELFF; cdr3_nt: TGTGCCAGCAGCTTAAATTCGGCGGGAAACACCGGGGAGCTGTTTTTT
v_call: TRBV7-3; clone_size: NA; j_call: TRBJ1-2; d_call: NA; cdr3_aa: CASGPEDLGGNYGYTF; cdr3_nt: TGTGCCAGCGGACCGGAGGACTTGGGCGGAAACTATGGCTACACCTTC